This T cell receptor (beta chain) was retrieved from a study of CXCR3-negative and CXCR3-positive naive CD8 T cells. Study details: The total count of TRB reads reached 110 million to 150 million, and each library contributed about 1.5 +/- 0.3 million. The study's findings and limits: Greater hydrophobicity was found in TRB CDR3s of CXCR3-positive naive cells than of CXCR3-negative naive cells. Memory CD8+ cells had much lower diversity, and both naive subsets had comparably high diversity. No difference in surface CD5 was seen between naive subsets, and TCR strength was inferred from TRB CDR3 properties.

Germline values: CDR1 MGHRA, CDR2 YSYEKL. The CDR3 covers 15 residues. A word on this clonotype: The antigen remains unidentified.

By phenotype, naive CD8+ T cells were CD45RO-CCR7+CD27+CD95-. 5' RACE that incorporated UMI labels was used to prepare the TRB cDNA libraries. TCRdb processed the 5' RACE reads again and assigns one entry to each CDR3 protein, with no DNA. This sample lists some 140,000 distinct CDR3 sequences; its ten largest clones have under 0.5%. Sequencing was done on a sample of naive CXCR3+ CD8+ T cells from blood. Subset here: CD45RO-CCR7+CD27+CD95- naive CD8+ T cells expressing CXCR3 (TNR3+). The receptor's source is a human donor in good health. Some clones in this sample may be carry-over from other donors' samples. This chain connects TRBV4-1 to TRBJ2-5; TCRdb indicates TRBD2, and absent DNA this call remains unverified. CDR3 sequence reads: CASSHLAGEGETQYF.